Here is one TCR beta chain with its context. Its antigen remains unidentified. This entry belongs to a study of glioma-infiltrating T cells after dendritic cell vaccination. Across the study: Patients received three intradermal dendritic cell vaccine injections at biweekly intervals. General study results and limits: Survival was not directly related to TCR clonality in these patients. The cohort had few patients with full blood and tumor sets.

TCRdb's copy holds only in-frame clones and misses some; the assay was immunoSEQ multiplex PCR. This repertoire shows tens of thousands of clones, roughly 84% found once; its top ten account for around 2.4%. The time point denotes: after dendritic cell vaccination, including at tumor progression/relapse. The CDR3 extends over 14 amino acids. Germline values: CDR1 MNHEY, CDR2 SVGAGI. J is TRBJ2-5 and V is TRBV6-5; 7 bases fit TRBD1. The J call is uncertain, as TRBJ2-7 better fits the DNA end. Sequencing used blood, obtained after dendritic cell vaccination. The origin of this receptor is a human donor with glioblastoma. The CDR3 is CASSSRTGWYEQYF. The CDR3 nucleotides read TGTGCCAGCAGTTCCCGGACAGGTTGGTACGAGCAGTACTTC.